This T cell receptor beta chain appears in the sequencing data of a study of identical twins' blood T cells (dated by TCRdb to about 2013). A note on the overall study: Roughly 49 million Illumina reads were obtained across about twelve libraries, of which six were alpha-chain libraries and six were beta-chain libraries. To assess how genetics influences repertoire formation, the study used next-generation sequencing to compare the TCR alpha and beta chain repertoires of three pairs of monozygous twins. Summary of the overall study and its limitations: Looking at the most abundant TCRbeta clonotypes, every donor had more CDR3 sequences in common with her twin than with unrelated donors. Independent studies were stated to be required to validate the proposed role of the TCRalpha J segment in MHC recognition during thymic selection. Because the twins were reared together, environmental influences could not be excluded as an explanation for twin similarity. V gene usage was reported to be markedly more similar within twin pairs than between unrelated donors, even among non-selected out-of-frame TCRbeta clonotypes. How many CDR3 clonotypes two donors shared depended mainly on the product of their cloneset sizes, and the twins did not clearly stray from this trend.

This clonotype appeared many times. This clone's antigen is unknown. Base qualities are missing; no much larger clone stands one base away. Six healthy women forming three monozygous twin pairs were used as donors. All three twin pairs had been raised together and were thought likely to have encountered the same vaccines and infectious agents. RNA was isolated from peripheral blood mononuclear cells and used to prepare TCR cDNA libraries. Receptors were amplified or captured by 5' RACE. The sample was run on an Illumina Genome Analyzer IIx. To prepare the RNA-based TCR cDNA libraries, a previously described protocol was followed, with several modifications. Sample-specific barcodes were introduced on both ends of each TCR cDNA library during cDNA synthesis and amplification to prevent cross-contamination. Per the source publication's procedure: Each library contained about 2.2 to 4 million CDR3-containing reads, and somewhere between about 90,000 and nearly 500,000 clonotypes were identified for each individual. After reads with improper barcode index combinations were thrown out, a cloneset for each library was built using the MiTCR software. While assembling CDR3 clonotypes, MiTCR filtered or rescued low-quality reads and corrected PCR and sequencing errors. Artificial out-of-frame clonotypes were mapped to in-frame sequences, with one indel allowed in the CDR3, and then removed. V and J gene usage similarity between donors was measured as Jensen-Shannon divergence divided by mean entropy. TCRdb trimmed public reads at Q25 via fastp, called clones via MiXCR and kept in-frame beta chains. Each entry is one CDR3 protein sequence, shown with its most common DNA and genes. These V and J calls are TCRdb output, not the study's own analysis. The sample profile shows roughly 380,000 distinct CDR3 sequences; over 25% of them were found once. The ten largest clones represent 5.5% to 6.5% of the sample.

Including the terminal cysteine and phenylalanine, the CDR3 comprises 13 residues. The CDR3 DNA has 39 bases and is translated from base 1. V gives up 4 bases and J gives up 3 bases, and the segment between their germline ends measures 9 bases. The V gene is TRBV12-3 or TRBV12-4 and the J gene is TRBJ1-2; there is no confident call for the D gene. The receptor was isolated from a woman aged 18-55 years in good health. Sequences were obtained from PBMCs. The CDR3 region has the sequence CASSSRADYGYTF. Here is the DNA: TGTGCCAGCAGTTCGAGAGCGGACTATGGCTACACCTTC.